This T cell receptor (beta chain) was captured in a study of human T cells and chemical hapten exposure. Study observations and caveats: DPC sensitization did not alter TCRs above 1 in 1000 frequency.

V lost 5 bases to trimming and J lost 8 bases, with 18 bases between them. The CDR3 has 14 amino acids. Germline CDR1 reads SEHNR; CDR2 reads FQNEAQ (reference sequence). TCRdb redid the calling of the RACE reads with MiXCR, one entry per CDR3 protein. This table has about 140,000 distinct CDR3 sequences, about 11% appearing once. Time point: patch test 2, 6 weeks after DPC sensitization. Treatment meaning: therapeutic diphenylcyclopropenone sensitization with weekly scalp DPC. This clonotype was counted between two and nine times. Antigen specificity is unknown. The TCR comes from a woman in her 50s with alopecia areata. Some clones in this sample may be carry-over from other donors' samples. The source was whole blood, collected in connection with sensitization to the hapten diphenylcyclopropenone (DPC). The rearrangement links TRBV7-9 to TRBJ1-2; D remains ambiguous. CDR3 sequence: CASSQWAEADGYTF. In DNA, the CDR3 is TGTGCCAGCAGCCAATGGGCGGAAGCGGACGGCTACACCTTC.